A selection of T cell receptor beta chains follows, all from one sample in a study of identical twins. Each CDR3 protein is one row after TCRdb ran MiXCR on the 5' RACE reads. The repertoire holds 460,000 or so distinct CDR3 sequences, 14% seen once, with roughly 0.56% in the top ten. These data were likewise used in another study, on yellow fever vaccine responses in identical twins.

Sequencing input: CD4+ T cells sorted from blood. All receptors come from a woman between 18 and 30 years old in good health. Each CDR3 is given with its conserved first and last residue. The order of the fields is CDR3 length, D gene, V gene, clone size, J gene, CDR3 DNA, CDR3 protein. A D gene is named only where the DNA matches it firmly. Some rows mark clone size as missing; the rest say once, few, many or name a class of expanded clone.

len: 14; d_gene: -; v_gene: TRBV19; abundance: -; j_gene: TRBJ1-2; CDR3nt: TGTGCCAGTAGTATACAGGGGATAGACTATGGCTACACCTTC; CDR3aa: CASSIQGIDYGYTF
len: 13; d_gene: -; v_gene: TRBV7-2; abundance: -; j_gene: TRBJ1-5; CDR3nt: TGTGCCAGCAGCTTAAAAATCAATCAGCCCCAGCATTTT; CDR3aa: CASSLKINQPQHF
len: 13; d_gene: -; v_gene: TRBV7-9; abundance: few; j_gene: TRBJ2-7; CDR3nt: TGTGCCAGCAGCTTTACAGGGTCCAACGAGCAGTACTTC; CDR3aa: CASSFTGSNEQYF
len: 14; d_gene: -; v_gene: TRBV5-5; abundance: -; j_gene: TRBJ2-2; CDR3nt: TGTGCCAGCAGCATGGGACCGAACACCGGGGAGCTGTTTTTT; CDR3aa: CASSMGPNTGELFF
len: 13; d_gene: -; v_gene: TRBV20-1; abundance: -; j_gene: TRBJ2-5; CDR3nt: TGCAGTGCTACGATCCGATCGCAAGAGACCCAGTACTTC; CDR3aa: CSATIRSQETQYF
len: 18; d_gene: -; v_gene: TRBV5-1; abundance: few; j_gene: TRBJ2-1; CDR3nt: TGCGCCAGCAGCTTGGGGTCTTGGCGGCAGAGCTCCTACAATGAGCAGTTCTTC; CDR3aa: CASSLGSWRQSSYNEQFF
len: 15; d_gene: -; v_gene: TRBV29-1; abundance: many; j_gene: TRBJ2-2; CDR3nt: TGCAGCGTTGAGGAAGACGCCTTGAACACCGGGGAGCTGTTTTTT; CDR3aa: CSVEEDALNTGELFF
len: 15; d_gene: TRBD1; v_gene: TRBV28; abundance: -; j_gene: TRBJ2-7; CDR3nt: TGTGCCAGCAGTTTATCCGGGACAGGGGTGACCCCTCGGCCCTTC; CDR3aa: CASSLSGTGVTPRPF
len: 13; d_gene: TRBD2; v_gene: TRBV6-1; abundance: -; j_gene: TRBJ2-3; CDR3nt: TGTGCCAGCACCCGGGGGGGAGCAGATACGCAGTATTTT; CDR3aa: CASTRGGADTQYF
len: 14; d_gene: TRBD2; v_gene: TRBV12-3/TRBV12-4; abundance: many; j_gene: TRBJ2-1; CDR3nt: TGTGCCAGCAGTCGCGGGAGGGATTACAATGAGCAGTTCTTC; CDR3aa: CASSRGRDYNEQFF
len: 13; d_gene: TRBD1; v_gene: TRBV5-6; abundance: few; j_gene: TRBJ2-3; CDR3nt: TGTGCCAGCAGCATGGGACAGGCGACCACGCAGTATTTT; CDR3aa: CASSMGQATTQYF
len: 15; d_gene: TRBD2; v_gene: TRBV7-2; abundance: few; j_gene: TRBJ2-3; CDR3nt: TGTGCCAGCAGCTTAAGCGGGAGCTCTCCGGGGACGCAGTATTTT; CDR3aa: CASSLSGSSPGTQYF
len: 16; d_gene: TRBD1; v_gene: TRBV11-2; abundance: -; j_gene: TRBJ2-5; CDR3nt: TGTGCCAGCAGCAACCACAGGGGGCAGATCCAAGAGACCCAGTACTTC; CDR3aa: CASSNHRGQIQETQYF
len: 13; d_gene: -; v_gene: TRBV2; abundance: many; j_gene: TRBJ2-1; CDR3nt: TGTGCCAGCAGGGAGGACGAGGGCGGTGAGCAGTTCTTC; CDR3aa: CASREDEGGEQFF
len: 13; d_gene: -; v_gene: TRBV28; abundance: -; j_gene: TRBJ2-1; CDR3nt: TGTGCCAGCAGCCCCGCCGGAGTAAATGAGCGGTTCTTC; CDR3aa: CASSPAGVNERFF
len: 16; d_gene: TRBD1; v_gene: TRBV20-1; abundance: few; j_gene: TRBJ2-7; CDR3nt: TGCAGTGCTGCCACCCCCGCAGGGGGACCTTTCAAAGAGCAGTACTTC; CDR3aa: CSAATPAGGPFKEQYF
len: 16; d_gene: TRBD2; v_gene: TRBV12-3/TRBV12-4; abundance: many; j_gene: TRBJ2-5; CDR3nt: TGTGCCAGCAGTGCTGGACTAGCGGGAGGACAAGAGACCCAGTACTTC; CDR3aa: CASSAGLAGGQETQYF
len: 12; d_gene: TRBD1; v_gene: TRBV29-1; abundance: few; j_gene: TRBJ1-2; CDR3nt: TGCAGCGTTTCACAGGGGGCCGGTGGCTACACCTTC; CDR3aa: CSVSQGAGGYTF
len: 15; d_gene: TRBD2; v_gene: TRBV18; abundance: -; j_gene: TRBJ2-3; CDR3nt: TGTGCCAGCTCACCCGCAGCGGGAAGCACAGATACGCAGTATTTT; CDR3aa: CASSPAAGSTDTQYF
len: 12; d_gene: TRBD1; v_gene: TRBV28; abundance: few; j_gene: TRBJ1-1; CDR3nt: TGTGCCAGCAGGCCGGGACAGGGACGAGCTTTCTTT; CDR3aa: CASRPGQGRAFF
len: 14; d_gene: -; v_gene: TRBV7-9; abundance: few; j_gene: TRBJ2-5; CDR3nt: TGTGCCAGCAGCTTTACACATCAAGGGGAGACCCAGTACTTC; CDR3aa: CASSFTHQGETQYF
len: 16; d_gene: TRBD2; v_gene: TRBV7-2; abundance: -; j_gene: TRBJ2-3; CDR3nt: TGTGCCAGCAGCTACCCGGGACTAGGGGCCACAGATACGCAGTATTTT; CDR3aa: CASSYPGLGATDTQYF
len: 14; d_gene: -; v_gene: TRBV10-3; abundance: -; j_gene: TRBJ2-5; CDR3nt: TGTGCCATCAGCAAGGACAGCTTTGGGGAGACCCAGTACTTC; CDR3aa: CAISKDSFGETQYF
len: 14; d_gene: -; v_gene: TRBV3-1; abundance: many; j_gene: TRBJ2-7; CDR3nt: TGTGCCAGCAGCCAAGCTGGGGCCGCCTACGAGCAGTACTTC; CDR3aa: CASSQAGAAYEQYF
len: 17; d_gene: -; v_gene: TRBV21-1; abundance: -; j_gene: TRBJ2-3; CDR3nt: TGTGCCAGCAGCAAAGAGGGACCGGCCACTAGCACAGATACGCAGTATTTT; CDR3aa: CASSKEGPATSTDTQYF
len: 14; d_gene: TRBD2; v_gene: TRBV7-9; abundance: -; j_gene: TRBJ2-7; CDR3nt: TGTGCCAGCAGTTCATATCTAGCGGGTCCCGAGCAGTACTTC; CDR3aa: CASSSYLAGPEQYF
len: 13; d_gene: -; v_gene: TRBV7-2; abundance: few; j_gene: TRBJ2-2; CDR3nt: TGTGCCAGCAGCTTATCTTACACCGGGGAGCTGTTTTTT; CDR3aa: CASSLSYTGELFF
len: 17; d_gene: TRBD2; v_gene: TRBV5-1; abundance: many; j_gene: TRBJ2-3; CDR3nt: TGCGCCAGCAGTCATACTAGCGGGGGGAGGAGTTCAGATACGCAGTATTTT; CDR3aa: CASSHTSGGRSSDTQYF
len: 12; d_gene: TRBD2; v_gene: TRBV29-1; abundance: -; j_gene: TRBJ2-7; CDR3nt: TGCAGTGCGGGAGGATCAATCTACGAGCAGTACTTC; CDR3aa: CSAGGSIYEQYF
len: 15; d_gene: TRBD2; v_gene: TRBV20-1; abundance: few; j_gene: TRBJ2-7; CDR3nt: TGCAGTGCTACCCGGACTAGCGGGACGCTCCGCGAGCAGTACTTC; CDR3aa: CSATRTSGTLREQYF
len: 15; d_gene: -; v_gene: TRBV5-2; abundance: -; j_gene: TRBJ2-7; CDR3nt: TGTGCCAGGAGCCCCGGGGGAGGGGGGCGATACGAGCAGTACTTC; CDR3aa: CARSPGGGGRYEQYF
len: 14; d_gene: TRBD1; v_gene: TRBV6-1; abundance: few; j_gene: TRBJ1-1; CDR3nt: TGTGCCAGTAAAGACAGGGCCTTTGGCACTGAAGCTTTCTTT; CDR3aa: CASKDRAFGTEAFF
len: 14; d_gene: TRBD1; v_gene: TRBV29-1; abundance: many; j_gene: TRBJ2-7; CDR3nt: TGCAGCGTGAGTCCGGGACAGGGGATTTACGAGCAGTACTTC; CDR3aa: CSVSPGQGIYEQYF
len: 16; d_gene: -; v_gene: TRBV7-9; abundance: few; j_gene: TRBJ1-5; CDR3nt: TGTGCCAGCAGCTTAGGGTCAGGGTCGGACAATCAGCCCCAGCATTTT; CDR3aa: CASSLGSGSDNQPQHF
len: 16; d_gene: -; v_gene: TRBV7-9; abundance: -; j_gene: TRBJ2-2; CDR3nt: TGTGCCAGCAGCTTTTCGGGGGTTTTCACGCCCGGGGAGCTGTTTTTT; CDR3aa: CASSFSGVFTPGELFF
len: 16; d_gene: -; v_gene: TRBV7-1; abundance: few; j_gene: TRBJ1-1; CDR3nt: TGTGCCAGCAGCTCACACAGACAGGAATTGAACACTGAAGCTTTCTTT; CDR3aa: CASSSHRQELNTEAFF
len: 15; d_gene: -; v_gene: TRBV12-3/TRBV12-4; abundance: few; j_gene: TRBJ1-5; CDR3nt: TGTGCCAGCAGTCCCGGACGATATAGCAATCAGCCCCAGCATTTT; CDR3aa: CASSPGRYSNQPQHF
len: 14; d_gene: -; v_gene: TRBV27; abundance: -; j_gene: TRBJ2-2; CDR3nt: TGTGCCAGCAGTTTAAACAGGTTTGGCGGGGAGCTGTTTTTT; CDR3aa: CASSLNRFGGELFF
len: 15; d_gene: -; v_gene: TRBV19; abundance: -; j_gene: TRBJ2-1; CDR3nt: TGTGCCAGTAGTCCCCAGGACCGGACCTACAATGAGCAGTTCTTC; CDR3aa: CASSPQDRTYNEQFF
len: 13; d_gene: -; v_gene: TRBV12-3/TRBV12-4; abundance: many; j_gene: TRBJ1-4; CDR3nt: TGTGCCAGCAGCTTAGGGGGGAATGAAAAACTGTTTTTT; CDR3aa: CASSLGGNEKLFF
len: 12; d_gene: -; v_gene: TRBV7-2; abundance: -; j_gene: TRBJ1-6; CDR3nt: TGTGCCAGCAGCGGCTACCGGGAACCCCTCCACTTT; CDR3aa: CASSGYREPLHF
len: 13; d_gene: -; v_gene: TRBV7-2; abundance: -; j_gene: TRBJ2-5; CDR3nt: TGTGCCAGCAGCAGACCCGCACAAGAGACCCAGTACTTC; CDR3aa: CASSRPAQETQYF
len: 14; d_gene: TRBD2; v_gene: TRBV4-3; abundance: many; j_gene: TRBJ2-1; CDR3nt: TGCGCCAGCAGCCAGGGACTAGCGTCTGACGACCAGTTCTTC; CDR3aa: CASSQGLASDDQFF
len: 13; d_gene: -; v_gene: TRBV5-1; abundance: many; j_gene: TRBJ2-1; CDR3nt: TGCGCCAGCAGCCCTGGGACAAGCAATGAGCAGTTCTTC; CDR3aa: CASSPGTSNEQFF
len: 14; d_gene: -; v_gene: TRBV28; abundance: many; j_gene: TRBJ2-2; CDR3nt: TGTGCCAGCAGTTTACGCCCATACACCGGGGAGCTGTTTTTT; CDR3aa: CASSLRPYTGELFF
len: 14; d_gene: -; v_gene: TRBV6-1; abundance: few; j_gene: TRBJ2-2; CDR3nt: TGTGCCAGCAGTCAACAGGGGAACACCGGGGAGCTGTTTTTT; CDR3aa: CASSQQGNTGELFF